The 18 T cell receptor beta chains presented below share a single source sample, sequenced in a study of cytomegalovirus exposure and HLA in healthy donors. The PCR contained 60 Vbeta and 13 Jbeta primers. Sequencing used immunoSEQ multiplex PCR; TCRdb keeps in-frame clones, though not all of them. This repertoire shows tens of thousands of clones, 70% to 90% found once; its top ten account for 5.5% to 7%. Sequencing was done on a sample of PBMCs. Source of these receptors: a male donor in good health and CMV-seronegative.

Here the CDR3 reads CASGQVQNTEAFF. Written as DNA, the CDR3 is TGTGCCAGCGGACAGGTCCAGAACACTGAAGCTTTCTTT. This chain links TRBV19 with TRBJ1-1; 7 bases map to TRBD1. Germline trimming cut 9 bases from V and 1 base from J; bases unmatched to any gene: 5. This CDR3 spans 13 amino acids. From germline, CDR1 is LNHDA and CDR2 SQIVND (reference sequence).

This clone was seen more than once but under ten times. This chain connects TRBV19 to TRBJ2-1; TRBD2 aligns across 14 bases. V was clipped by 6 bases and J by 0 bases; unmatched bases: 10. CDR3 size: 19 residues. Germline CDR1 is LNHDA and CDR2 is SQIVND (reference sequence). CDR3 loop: CASSPVGLAGGSSYNEQFF. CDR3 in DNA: TGTGCCAGTAGCCCCGTCGGACTAGCGGGGGGAAGCTCCTACAATGAGCAGTTCTTC.

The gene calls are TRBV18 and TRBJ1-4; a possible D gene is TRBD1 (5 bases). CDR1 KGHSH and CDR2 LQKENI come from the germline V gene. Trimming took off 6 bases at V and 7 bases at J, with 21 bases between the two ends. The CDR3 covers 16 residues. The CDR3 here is CASSHPSGQGREKLFF. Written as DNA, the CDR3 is TGTGCCAGCTCGCACCCTTCAGGCCAGGGCCGTGAAAAACTGTTTTTT.

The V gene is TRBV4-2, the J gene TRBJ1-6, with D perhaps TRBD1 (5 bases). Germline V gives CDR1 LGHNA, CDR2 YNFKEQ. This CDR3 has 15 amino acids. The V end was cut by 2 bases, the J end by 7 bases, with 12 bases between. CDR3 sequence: CASSQTPGGNSPLHF. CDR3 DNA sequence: TGTGCCAGCAGCCAAACCCCGGGGGGGAATTCACCCCTCCACTTT.

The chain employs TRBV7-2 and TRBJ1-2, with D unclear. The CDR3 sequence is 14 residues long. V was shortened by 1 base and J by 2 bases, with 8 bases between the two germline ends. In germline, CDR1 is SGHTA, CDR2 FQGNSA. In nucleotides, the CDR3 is TGTGCCAGCAGCTTAGAGCCGGTGAACTATGGCTACACCTTC. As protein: CASSLEPVNYGYTF. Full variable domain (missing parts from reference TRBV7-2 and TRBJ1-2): GAGVSQSPSNKVTEKGKDVELRCDPISGHTALYWYRQSLGQGLEFLIYFQGNSAPDKSGLPSDRFSAERTGGSVSTLTIQRTQQEDSAVYLCASSLEPVNYGYTFGSGTRLTVV.

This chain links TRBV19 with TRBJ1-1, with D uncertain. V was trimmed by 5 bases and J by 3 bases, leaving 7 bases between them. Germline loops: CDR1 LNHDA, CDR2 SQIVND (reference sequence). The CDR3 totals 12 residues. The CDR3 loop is CASSEAYTEAFF. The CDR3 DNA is TGTGCCAGTAGTGAGGCTTACACTGAAGCTTTCTTT.

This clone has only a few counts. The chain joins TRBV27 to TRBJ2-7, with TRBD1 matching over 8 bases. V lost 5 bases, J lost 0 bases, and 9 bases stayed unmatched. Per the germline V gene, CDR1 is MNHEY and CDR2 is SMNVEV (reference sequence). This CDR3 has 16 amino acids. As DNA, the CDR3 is TGTGCCAGCAGTAAGAGCTCAGGGGGCAACTCCTACGAGCAGTACTTC. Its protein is CASSKSSGGNSYEQYF.

The CDR3 here is CASSPVDTYQPQHF. The CDR3 nucleotides are TGTGCCAGCAGTCCTGTGGACACCTATCAGCCCCAGCATTTT. V is TRBV27 and J is TRBJ1-5; a possible D gene is TRBD1 (5 bases). The CDR3 totals 14 residues. Germline V gives CDR1 MNHEY, CDR2 SMNVEV (reference sequence). V lost 5 bases and J 5 bases, leaving 13 bases between the germline ends.

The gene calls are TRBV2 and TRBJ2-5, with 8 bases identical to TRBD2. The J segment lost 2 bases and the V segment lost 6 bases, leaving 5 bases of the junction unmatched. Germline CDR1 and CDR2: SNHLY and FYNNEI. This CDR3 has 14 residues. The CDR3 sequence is CASRTSAAQETQYF. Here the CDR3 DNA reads TGTGCCAGCAGGACTAGCGCCGCACAAGAGACCCAGTACTTC.

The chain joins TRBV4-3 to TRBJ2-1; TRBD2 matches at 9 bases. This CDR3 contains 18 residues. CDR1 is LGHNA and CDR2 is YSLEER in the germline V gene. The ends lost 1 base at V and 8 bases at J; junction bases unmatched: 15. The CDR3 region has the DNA TGCGCCAGCAGCCAAGCCGGGGTAGCGGGGGATGTAAGCTATGAGCAGTTCTTC. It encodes CASSQAGVAGDVSYEQFF.

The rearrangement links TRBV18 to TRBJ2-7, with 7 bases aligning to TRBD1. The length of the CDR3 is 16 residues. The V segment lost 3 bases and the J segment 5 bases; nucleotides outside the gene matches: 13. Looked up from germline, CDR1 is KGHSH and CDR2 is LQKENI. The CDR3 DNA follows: TGTGCCAGCTCACCTACGACAGGGTTGAAGGAGAACGAGCAGTACTTC. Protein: CASSPTTGLKENEQYF.

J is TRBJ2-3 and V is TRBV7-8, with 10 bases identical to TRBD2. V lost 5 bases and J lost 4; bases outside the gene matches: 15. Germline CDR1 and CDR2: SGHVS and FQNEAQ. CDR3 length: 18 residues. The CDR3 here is CASSQPAKAGGDPDTQYF. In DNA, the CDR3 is TGTGCCAGCAGCCAACCTGCTAAAGCGGGGGGGGATCCAGATACGCAGTATTTT. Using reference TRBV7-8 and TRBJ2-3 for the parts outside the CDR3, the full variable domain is GAGVSQSPRYKVAKRGQDVALRCDPISGHVSLFWYQQALGQGPEFLTYFQNEAQLDKSGLPSDRFFAERPEGSVSTLKIQRTQQEDSAVYLCASSQPAKAGGDPDTQYFGPGTRLTVL.

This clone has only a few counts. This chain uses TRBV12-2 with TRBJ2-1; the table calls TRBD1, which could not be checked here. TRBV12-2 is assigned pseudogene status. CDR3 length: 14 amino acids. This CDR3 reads CASRRRQPGNEQFF. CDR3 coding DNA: TGTGCAAGTCGCCGCCGACAGCCAGGAAATGAGCAGTTCTTC.

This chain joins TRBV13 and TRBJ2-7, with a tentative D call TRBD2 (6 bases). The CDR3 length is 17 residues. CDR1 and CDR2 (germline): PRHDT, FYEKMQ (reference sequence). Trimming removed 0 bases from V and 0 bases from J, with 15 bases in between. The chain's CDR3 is CASSLGSSGVHSYEQYF. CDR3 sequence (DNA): TGTGCCAGCAGCTTAGGCTCTTCGGGGGTCCACTCCTACGAGCAGTACTTC.

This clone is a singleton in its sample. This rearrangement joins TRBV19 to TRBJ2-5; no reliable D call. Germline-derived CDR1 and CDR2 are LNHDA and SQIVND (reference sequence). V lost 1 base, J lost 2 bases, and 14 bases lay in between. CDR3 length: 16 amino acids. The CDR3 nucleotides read TGTGCCAGTAGTATAGGATCGCTGGCAGGACAAGAGACCCAGTACTTC. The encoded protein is CASSIGSLAGQETQYF. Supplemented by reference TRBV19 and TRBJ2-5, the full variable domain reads DGGITQSPKYLFRKEGQNVTLSCEQNLNHDAMYWYRQDPGQGLRLIYYSQIVNDFQKGDIAEGYSVSREKKESFPLTVTSAQKNPTAFYLCASSIGSLAGQETQYFGPGTRLLVL.

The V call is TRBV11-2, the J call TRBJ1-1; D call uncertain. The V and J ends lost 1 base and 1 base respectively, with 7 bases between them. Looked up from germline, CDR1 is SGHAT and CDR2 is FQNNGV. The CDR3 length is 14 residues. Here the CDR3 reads CASSLGSGNTEAFF. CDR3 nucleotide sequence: TGTGCCAGCAGCTTAGGATCGGGGAACACTGAAGCTTTCTTT. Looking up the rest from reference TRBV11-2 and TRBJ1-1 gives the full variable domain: EAGVAQSPRYKIIEKRQSVAFWCNPISGHATLYWYQQILGQGPKLLIQFQNNGVVDDSQLPKDRFSAERLKGVDSTLKIQPAKLEDSAVYLCASSLGSGNTEAFFGQGTRLTVV.

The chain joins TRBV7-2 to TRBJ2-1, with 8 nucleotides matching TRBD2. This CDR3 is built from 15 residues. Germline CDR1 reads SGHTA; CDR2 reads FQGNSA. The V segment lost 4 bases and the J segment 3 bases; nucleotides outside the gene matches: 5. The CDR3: CASSYGTSHYNEQFF. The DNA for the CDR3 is TGTGCCAGCAGCTACGGGACTAGTCACTACAATGAGCAGTTCTTC.

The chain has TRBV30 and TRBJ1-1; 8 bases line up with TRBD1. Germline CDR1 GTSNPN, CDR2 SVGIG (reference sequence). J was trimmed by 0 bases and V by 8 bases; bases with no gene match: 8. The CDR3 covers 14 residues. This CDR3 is CAPRDRKMNTEAFF. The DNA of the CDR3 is TGTGCCCCTAGGGACAGGAAGATGAACACTGAAGCTTTCTTT.